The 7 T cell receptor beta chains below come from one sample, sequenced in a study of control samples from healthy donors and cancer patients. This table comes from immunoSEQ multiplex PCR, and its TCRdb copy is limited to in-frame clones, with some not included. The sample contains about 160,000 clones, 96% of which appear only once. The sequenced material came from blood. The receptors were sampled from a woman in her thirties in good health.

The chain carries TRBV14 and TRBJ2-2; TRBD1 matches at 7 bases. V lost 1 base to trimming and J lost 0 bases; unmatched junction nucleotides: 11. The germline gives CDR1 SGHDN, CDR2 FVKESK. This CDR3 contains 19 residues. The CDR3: CASSQGQGIFSANTGELFF. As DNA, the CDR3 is TGTGCCAGCAGCCAAGGACAGGGCATCTTCTCAGCGAACACCGGGGAGCTGTTTTTT.

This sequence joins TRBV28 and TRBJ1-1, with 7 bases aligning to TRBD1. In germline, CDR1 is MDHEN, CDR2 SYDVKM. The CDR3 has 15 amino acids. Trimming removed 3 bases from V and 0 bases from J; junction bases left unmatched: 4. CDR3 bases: TGTGCCAGCAGTTTTCGTGGGACAGTGAACACTGAAGCTTTCTTT. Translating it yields CASSFRGTVNTEAFF. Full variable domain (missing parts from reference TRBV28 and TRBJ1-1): DVKVTQSSRYLVKRTGEKVFLECVQDMDHENMFWYRQDPGLGLRLIYFSYDVKMKEKGDIPEGYSVSREKKERFSLILESASTNQTSMYLCASSFRGTVNTEAFFGQGTRLTVV.

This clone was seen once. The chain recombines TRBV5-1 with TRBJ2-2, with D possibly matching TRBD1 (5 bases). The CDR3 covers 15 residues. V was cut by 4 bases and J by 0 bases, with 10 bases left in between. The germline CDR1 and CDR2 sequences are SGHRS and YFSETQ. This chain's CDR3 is CASSQDTSNTGELFF. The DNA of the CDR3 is TGCGCCAGCAGCCAGGACACCTCGAACACCGGGGAGCTGTTTTTT.

CDR3 region: CASSGLQRMGEQYF. The CDR3 nucleotides are TGCGCCAGCAGCGGACTCCAAAGGATGGGCGAGCAGTACTTC. This sequence joins TRBV5-1 and TRBJ2-7; D is perhaps TRBD2 (5 bases). This CDR3 is 14 amino acids long. Germline lookup yields CDR1 SGHRS and CDR2 YFSETQ. Trimming left V 4 bases short and J 6 bases short, with 17 bases between.

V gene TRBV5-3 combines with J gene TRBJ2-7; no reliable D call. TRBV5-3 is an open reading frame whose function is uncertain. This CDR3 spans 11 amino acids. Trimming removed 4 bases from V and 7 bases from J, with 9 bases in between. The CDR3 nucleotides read TGTGCCAGAAGCAATATGCCGGAGCAGTACTTC. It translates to CARSNMPEQYF.

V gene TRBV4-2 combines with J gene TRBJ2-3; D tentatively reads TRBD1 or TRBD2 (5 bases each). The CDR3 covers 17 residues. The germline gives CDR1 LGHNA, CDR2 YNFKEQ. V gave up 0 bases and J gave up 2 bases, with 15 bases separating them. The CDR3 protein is CASSQDRGQGNTDTQYF. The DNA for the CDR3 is TGTGCCAGCAGCCAAGATCGAGGGCAGGGAAACACAGATACGCAGTATTTT.

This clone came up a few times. The DNA of the CDR3 is TGTGCCAGTAGTTCCCGGGAGTTGAGTAGGGAGCTGTTTTTT. It specifies CASSSRELSRELFF. The gene calls are TRBV19 and TRBJ2-2, with D tentatively TRBD2 (6 bases). This CDR3 has 14 residues. With 5 bases removed from V and 9 bases from J, the gap between germline ends came to 16 bases. The germline V gene has CDR1 LNHDA and CDR2 SQIVND (reference sequence).